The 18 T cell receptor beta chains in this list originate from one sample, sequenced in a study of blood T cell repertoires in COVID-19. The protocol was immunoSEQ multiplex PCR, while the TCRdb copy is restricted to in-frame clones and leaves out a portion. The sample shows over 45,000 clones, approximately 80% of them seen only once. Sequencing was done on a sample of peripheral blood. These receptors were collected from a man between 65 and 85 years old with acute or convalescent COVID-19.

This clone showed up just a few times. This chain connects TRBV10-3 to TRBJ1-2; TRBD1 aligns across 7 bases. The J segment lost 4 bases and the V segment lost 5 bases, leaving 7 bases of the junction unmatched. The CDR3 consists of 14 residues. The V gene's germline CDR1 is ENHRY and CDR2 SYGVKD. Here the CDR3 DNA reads TGTGCCATCAGTAGGGACAGTGGCTCCTATGGCTACACCTTC. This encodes CAISRDSGSYGYTF.

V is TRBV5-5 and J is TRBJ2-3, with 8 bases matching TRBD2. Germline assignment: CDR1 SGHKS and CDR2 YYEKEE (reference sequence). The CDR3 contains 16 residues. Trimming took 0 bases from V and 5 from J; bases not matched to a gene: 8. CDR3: CASSLVIGRAGDTQYF. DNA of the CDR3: TGTGCCAGCAGCTTGGTTATCGGGAGGGCCGGAGATACGCAGTATTTT.

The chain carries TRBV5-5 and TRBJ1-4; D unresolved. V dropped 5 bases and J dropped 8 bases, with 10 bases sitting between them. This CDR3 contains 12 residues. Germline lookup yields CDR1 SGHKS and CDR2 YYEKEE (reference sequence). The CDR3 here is CASSPELEKLFF. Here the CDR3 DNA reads TGTGCCAGCAGTCCGGAGCTGGAAAAACTGTTTTTT.

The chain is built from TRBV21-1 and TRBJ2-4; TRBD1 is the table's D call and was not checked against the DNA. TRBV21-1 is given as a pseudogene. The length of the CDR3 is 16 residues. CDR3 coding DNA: TGTGCCAGCAGCAAGTTGCAGGCCTTAGCCAAAAACATTCAGTACTTC. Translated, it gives CASSKLQALAKNIQYF.

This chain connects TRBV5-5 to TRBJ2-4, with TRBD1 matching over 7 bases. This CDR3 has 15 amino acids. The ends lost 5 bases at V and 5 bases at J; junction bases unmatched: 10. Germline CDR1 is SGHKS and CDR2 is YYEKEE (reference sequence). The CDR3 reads CASSPMGQSQNIQYF. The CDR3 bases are TGTGCCAGCAGTCCGATGGGACAGTCCCAAAACATTCAGTACTTC. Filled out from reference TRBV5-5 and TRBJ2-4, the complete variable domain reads DAGVTQSPTHLIKTRGQQVTLRCSPISGHKSVSWYQQVLGQGPQFIFQYYEKEERGRGNFPDRFSARQFPNYSSELNVNALLLGDSALYLCASSPMGQSQNIQYFGAGTRLSVL.

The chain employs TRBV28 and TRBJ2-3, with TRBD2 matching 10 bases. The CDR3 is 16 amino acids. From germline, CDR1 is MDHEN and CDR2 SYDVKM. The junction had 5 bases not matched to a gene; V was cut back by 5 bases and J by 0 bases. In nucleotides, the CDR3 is TGTGCCAGCAGTCCTAGACTAGCGGGTAGCACAGATACGCAGTATTTT. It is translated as CASSPRLAGSTDTQYF.

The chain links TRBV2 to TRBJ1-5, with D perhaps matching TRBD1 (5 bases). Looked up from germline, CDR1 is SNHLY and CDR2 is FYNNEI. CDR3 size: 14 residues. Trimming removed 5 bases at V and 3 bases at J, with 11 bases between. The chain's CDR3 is CASSSQGNNQPQHF. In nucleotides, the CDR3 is TGTGCCAGCAGTTCGCAGGGAAACAATCAGCCCCAGCATTTT.

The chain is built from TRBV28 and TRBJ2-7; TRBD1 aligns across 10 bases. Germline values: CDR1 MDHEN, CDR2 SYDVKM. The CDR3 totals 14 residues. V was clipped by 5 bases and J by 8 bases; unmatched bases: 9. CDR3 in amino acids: CASSPPGTGVQQYF. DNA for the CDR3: TGTGCCAGCAGTCCCCCGGGGACAGGGGTACAGCAGTACTTC.

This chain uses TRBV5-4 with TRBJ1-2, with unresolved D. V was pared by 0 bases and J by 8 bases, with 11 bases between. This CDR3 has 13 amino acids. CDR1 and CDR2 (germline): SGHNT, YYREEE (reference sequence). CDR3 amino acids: CASSLGREWGYTF. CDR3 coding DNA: TGTGCCAGCAGCTTGGGGAGGGAGTGGGGCTACACCTTC. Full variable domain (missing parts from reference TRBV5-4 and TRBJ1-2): ETGVTQSPTHLIKTRGQQVTLRCSSQSGHNTVSWYQQALGQGPQFIFQYYREEENGRGNFPPRFSGLQFPNYSSELNVNALELDDSALYLCASSLGREWGYTFGSGTRLTVV.

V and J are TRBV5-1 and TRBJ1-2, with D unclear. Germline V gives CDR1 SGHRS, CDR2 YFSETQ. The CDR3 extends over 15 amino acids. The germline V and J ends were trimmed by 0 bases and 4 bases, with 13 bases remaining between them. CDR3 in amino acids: CASSLDLTETYGYTF. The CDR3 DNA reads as TGCGCCAGCAGCTTGGACCTCACAGAAACCTATGGCTACACCTTC.

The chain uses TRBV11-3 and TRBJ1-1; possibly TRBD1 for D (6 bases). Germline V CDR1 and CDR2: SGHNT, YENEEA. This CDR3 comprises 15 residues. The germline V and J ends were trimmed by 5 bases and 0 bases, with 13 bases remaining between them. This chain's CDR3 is CASSRRGQLNTEAFF. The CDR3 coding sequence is TGTGCCAGCAGCCGGCGCGGACAGTTGAACACTGAAGCTTTCTTT.

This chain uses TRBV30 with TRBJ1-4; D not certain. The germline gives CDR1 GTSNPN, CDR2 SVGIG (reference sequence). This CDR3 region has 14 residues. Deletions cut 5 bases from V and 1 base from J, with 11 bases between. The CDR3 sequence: CAWQEVGTNEKLFF. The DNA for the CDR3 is TGTGCCTGGCAGGAGGTTGGAACTAATGAAAAACTGTTTTTT.

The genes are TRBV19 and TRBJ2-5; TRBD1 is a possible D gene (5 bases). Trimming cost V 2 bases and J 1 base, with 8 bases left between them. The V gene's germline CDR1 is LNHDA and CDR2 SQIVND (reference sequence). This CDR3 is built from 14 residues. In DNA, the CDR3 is TGTGCCAGTAGTATACAGGGCAGCCAAGAGACCCAGTACTTC. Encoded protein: CASSIQGSQETQYF.

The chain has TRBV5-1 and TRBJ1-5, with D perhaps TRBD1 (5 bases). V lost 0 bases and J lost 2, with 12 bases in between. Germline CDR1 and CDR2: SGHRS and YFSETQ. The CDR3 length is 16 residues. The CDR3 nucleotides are TGCGCCAGCAGCTTGGATGGGGCGTGGGGCAATCAGCCCCAGCATTTT. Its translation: CASSLDGAWGNQPQHF.

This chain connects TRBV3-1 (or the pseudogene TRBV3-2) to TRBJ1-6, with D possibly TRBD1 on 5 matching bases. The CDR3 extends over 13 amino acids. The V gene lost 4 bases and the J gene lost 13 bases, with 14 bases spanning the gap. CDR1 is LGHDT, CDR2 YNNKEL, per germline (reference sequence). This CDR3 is CASSPTDSLPLHF. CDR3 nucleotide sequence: TGTGCCAGCAGCCCCACAGACAGTCTGCCCCTCCACTTT.

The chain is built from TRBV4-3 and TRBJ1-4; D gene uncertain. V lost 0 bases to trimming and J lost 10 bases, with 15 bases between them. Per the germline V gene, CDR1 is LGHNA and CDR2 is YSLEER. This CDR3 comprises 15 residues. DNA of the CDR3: TGCGCCAGCAGCCAAGATCGGGGAAATTCCGGAAAACTGTTTTTT. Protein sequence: CASSQDRGNSGKLFF.

The CDR3 loop reads CASSLIRLPAEAFF. The CDR3 coding sequence is TGTGCCAGCAGTCTGATTCGCCTCCCGGCTGAAGCTTTCTTT. J is TRBJ1-1 and V is TRBV2; no reliable D call. The CDR3 covers 14 residues. Germline assignment: CDR1 SNHLY and CDR2 FYNNEI. V gave up 5 bases and J gave up 6 bases, with 16 bases separating them.

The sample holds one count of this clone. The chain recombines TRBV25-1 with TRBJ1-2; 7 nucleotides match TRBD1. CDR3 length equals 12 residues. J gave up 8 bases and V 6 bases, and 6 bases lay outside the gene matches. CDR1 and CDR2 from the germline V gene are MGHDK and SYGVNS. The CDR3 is CASSWEDRGYTF. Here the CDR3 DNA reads TGTGCCAGCAGCTGGGAGGACAGGGGCTACACCTTC.